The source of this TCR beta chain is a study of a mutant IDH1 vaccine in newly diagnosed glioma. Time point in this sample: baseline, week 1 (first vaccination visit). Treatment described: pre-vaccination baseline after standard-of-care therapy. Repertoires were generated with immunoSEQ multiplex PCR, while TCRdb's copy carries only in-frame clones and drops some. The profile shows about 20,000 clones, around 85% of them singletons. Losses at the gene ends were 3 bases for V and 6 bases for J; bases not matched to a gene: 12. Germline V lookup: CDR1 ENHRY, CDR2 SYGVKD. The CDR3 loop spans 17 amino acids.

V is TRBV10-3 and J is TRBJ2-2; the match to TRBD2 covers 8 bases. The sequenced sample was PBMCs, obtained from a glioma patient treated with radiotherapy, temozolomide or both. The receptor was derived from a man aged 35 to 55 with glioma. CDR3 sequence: CAISDNKREFNAGELFF. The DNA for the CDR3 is TGTGCCATCAGTGATAATAAGCGGGAGTTCAACGCCGGGGAGCTGTTTTTT.